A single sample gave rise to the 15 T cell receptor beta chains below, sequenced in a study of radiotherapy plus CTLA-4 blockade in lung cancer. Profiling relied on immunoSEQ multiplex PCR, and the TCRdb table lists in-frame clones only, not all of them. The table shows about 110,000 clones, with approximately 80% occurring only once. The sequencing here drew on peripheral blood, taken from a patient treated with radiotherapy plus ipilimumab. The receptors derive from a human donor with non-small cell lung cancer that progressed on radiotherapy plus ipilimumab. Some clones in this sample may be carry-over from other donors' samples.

CDR3 protein: CASSYSANYGYTF. CDR3 nucleotides: TGTGCCAGCAGTTACTCAGCTAACTATGGCTACACCTTC. V and J are TRBV6-5 and TRBJ1-2, with D hard to call. The CDR3 covers 13 residues. Germline V gene sequence: CDR1 MNHEY, CDR2 SVGAGI. Trimming removed 0 bases at V and 0 bases at J, with 2 bases between.

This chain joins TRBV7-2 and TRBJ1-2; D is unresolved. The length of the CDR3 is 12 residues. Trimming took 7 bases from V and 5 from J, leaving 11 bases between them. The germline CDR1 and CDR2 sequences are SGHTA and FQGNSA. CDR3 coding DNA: TGTGCCAGCAACCCCCTTTTATATGGCTACACCTTC. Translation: CASNPLLYGYTF.

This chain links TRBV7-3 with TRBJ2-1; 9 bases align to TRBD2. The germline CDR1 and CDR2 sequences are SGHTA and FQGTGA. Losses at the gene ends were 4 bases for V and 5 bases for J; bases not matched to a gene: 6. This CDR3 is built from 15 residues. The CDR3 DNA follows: TGTGCCAGCAGCTCCCAGCGGGGGGCGGACAATGAGCAGTTCTTC. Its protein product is CASSSQRGADNEQFF. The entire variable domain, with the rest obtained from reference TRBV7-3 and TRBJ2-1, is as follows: GAGVSQTPSNKVTEKGKYVELRCDPISGHTALYWYRQSLGQGPEFLIYFQGTGAADDSGLPNDRFFAVRPEGSVSTLKIQRTERGDSAVYLCASSSQRGADNEQFFGPGTRLTVL.

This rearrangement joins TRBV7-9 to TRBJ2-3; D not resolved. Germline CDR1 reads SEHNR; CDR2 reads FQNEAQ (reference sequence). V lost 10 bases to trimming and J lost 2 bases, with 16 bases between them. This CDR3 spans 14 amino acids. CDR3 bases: TGTGCCACCCAAACCAGCGAACCCACAGATACGCAGTATTTT. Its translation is CATQTSEPTDTQYF.

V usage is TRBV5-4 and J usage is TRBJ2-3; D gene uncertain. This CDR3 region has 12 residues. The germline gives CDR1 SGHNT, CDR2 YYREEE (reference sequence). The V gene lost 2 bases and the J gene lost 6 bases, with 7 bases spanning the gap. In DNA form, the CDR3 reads TGTGCCAGCAGCTTTAGGAGCGATACGCAGTATTTT. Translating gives CASSFRSDTQYF.

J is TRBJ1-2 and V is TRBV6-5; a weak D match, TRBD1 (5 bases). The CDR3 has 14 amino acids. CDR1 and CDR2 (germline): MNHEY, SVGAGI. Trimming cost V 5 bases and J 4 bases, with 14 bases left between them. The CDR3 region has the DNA TGTGCCAGCAGTGCGGGGGGTCTCCCCTATGGCTACACCTTC. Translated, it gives CASSAGGLPYGYTF.

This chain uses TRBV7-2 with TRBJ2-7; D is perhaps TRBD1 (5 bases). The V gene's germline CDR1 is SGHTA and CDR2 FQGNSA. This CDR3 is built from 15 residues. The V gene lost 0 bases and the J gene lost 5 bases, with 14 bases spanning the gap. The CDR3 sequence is CASSLAFGQSHEQYF. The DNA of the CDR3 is TGTGCCAGCAGCTTAGCGTTCGGACAATCCCACGAGCAGTACTTC.

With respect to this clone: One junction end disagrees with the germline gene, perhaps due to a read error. The CDR3 loop is CAGSLTDNYGYTF. The CDR3 DNA sequence: TGTGCCGGCAGCCTGACAGATAACTATGGCTACACCTTC. This chain uses TRBV7-2 with TRBJ1-2, with D possibly being TRBD1 (5 bases). This CDR3 region has 13 residues. Germline V CDR1 and CDR2: SGHTA, FQGNSA.

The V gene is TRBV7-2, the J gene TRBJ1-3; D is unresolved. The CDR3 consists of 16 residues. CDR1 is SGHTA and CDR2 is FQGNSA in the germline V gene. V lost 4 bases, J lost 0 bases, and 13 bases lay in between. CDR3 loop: CASSSQPQISGNTIYF. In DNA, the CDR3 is TGTGCCAGCAGCTCCCAACCTCAGATCTCTGGAAACACCATATATTTT.

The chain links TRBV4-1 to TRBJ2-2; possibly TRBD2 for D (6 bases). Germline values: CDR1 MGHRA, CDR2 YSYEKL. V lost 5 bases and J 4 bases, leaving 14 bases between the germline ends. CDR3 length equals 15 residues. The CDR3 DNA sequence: TGCGCCAGCAGCAGAGGACTACCGCTCACCGGGGAGCTGTTTTTT. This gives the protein CASSRGLPLTGELFF.

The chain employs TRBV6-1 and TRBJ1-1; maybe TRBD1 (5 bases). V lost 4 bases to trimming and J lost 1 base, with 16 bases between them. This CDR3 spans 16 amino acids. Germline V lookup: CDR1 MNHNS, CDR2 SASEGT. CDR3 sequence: CASSVLGVSPNTEAFF. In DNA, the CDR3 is TGTGCCAGCAGTGTATTGGGGGTCTCCCCGAACACTGAAGCTTTCTTT.

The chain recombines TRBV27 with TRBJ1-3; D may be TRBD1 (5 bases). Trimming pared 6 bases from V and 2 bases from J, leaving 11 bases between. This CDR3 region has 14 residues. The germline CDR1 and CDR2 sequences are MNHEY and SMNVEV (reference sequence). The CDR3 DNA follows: TGTGCCAGCAGCCGCGGGACGGCTGGAAACACCATATATTTT. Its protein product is CASSRGTAGNTIYF.

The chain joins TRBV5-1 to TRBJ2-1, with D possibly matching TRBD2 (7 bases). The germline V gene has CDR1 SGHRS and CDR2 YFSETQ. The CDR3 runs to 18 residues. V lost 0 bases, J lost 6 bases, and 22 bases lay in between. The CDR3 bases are TGCGCCAGCAGCTTGGTATTTGGGGGGGCGGCAGGAGGCAATGAGCAGTTCTTC. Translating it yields CASSLVFGGAAGGNEQFF.

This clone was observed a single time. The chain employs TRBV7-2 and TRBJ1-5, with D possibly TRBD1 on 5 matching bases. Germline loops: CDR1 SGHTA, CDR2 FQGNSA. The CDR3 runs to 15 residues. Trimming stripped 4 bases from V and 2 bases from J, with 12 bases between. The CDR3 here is CASSSAGGGNQPQHF. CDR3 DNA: TGTGCCAGCAGCTCCGCGGGGGGAGGCAATCAGCCCCAGCATTTT.

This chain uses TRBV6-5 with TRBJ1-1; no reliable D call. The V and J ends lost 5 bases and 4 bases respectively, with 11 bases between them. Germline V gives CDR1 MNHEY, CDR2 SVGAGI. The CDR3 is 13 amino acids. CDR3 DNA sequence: TGTGCCAGCAGTCCTGAAGTTGGCACTGAAGCTTTCTTT. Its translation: CASSPEVGTEAFF.